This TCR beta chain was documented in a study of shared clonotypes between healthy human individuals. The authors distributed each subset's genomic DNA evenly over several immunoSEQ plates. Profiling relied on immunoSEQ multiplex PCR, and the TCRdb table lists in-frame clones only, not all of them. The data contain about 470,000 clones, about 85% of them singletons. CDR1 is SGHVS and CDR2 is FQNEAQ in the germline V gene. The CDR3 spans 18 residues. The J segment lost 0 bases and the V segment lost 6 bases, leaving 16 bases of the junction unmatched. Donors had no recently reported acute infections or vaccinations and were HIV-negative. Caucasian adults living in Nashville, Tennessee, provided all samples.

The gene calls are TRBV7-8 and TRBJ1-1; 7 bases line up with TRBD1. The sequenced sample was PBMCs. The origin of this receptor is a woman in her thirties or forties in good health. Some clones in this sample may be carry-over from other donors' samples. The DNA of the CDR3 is TGTGCCAGCAGGCGGGTAGTCGGGGACAGAGGCATGAACACTGAAGCTTTCTTT. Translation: CASRRVVGDRGMNTEAFF.